This T cell receptor beta chain was sequenced in a study of cytomegalovirus exposure and HLA in healthy donors. Overall study context: Researchers found that roughly 77% of just under 400 genotyped donors fell within the Caucasian-associated ancestry cluster.

Regarding donors, all were healthy bone marrow donors. Germline V gene data show CDR1 as KGHSH and CDR2 as LQKENI. This CDR3 spans 14 amino acids. The V gene lost 2 bases and the J gene lost 4 bases, with 11 bases spanning the gap. 13 Jbeta primers and 60 Vbeta primers were used for the PCR. The data were produced by immunoSEQ multiplex PCR, yet TCRdb's version contains in-frame clones alone and is incomplete. The sample consists of 130,000 to 150,000 clones, less than 10% of them appearing once. This clone was counted a few times. Its target is not known. Study-wide points: Sequencing likely caused a cluster of highly shared sequence variants.

The chain recombines TRBV18 with TRBJ1-2; D is unresolved. This TCR derives from a male donor in good health and CMV-seronegative. Input material: PBMCs. The chain's CDR3 is CASSPNGEGYGYTF. DNA for the CDR3: TGTGCCAGCTCACCAAACGGAGAGGGCTATGGCTACACCTTC.